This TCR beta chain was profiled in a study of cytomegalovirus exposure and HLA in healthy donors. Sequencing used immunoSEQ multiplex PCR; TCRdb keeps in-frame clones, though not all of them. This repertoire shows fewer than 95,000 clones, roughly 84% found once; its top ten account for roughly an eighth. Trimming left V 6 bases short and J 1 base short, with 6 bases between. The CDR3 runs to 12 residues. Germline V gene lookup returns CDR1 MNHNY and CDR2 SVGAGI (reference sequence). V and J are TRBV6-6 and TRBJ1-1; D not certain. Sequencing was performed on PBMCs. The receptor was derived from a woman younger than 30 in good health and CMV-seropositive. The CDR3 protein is CASSNGNTEAFF. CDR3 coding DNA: TGTGCCAGCAGCAACGGGAACACTGAAGCTTTCTTT.